This paragraph reports one T cell receptor beta chain. As yet, its antigen is unknown. Source study methods: For the immunoSEQ data, sequences were junction-only without quality scores, so filtering differed. Profiled with immunoSEQ multiplex PCR; TCRdb holds only in-frame clones, not every one. That table gives V, J and clone size, and the DNA gave D and trimming. This table has about 2.1 million clones, just under 95% appearing once. The CDR3 length is 13 residues. Trimming cost V 0 bases and J 6 bases, with 6 bases left between them. Germline values: CDR1 SGHDT, CDR2 YYEEEE. The sample is drawn from a study of shared clonotypes between healthy human individuals. At the level of the study: The study enrolled two women and three men aged 18 to 49. The study, taken as a whole, reports: Donor clonotype sharing was expected to depend on sequencing depth.

The naive CD8 population came from CD45RO-negative cells selected for CCR7, without terminally differentiated effector memory CD45RA+ cells. This receptor was taken from a man younger than 35 in good health. Some clones in this sample may be carry-over from other donors' samples. The source material was naive CD8+ T cells from PBMCs. The V call is TRBV5-6, the J call TRBJ2-2; no clear D gene. Here the CDR3 reads CASSLVQPGELFF. CDR3 nucleotides: TGTGCCAGCAGCTTGGTTCAGCCCGGGGAGCTGTTTTTT. Full variable domain (missing parts from reference TRBV5-6 and TRBJ2-2): DAGVTQSPTHLIKTRGQQVTLRCSPKSGHDTVSWYQQALGQGPQFIFQYYEEEERQRGNFPDRFSGHQFPNYSSELNVNALLLGDSALYLCASSLVQPGELFFGEGSRLTVL.